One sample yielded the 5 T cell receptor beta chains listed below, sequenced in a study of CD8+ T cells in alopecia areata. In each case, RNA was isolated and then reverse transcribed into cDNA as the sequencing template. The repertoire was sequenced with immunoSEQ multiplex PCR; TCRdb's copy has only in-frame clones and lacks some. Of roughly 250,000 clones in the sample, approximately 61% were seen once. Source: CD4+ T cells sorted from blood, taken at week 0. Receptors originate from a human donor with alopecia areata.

Written as DNA, the CDR3 is TGCAGCGCCCACGGGGGTAGCGGGGCGGAGACCCAGTACTTC. It encodes CSAHGGSGAETQYF. V is TRBV29-1 and J is TRBJ2-5, with 8 bases matching TRBD2. Germline loops: CDR1 SQVTM, CDR2 ANQGSEA. V lost 7 bases to trimming and J lost 5 bases; unmatched junction nucleotides: 12. CDR3 length equals 14 residues.

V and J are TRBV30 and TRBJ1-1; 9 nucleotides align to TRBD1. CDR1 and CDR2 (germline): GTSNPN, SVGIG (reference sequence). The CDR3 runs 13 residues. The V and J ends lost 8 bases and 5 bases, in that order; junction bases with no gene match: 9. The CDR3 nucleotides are TGTGCCGCCAGGGGACAGGGAGGTACTGAAGCTTTCTTT. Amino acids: CAARGQGGTEAFF.

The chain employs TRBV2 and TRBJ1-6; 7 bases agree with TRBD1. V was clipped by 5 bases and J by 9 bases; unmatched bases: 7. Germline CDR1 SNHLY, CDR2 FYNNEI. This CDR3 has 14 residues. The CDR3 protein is CASSLGQTSSPLHF. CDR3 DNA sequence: TGTGCCAGCAGTTTGGGACAGACGAGTTCACCCCTCCACTTT.

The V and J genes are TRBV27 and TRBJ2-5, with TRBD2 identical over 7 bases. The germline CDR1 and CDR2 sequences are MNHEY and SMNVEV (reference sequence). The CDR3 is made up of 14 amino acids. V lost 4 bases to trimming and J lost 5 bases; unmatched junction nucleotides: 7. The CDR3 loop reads CASSYAGVPETQYF. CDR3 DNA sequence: TGTGCCAGCAGTTACGCGGGGGTCCCGGAGACCCAGTACTTC.

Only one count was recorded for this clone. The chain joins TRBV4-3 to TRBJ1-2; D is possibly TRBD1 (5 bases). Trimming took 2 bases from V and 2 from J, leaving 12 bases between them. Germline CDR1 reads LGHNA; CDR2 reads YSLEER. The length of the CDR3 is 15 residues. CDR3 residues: CASSQSGTENYGYTF. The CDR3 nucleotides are TGCGCCAGCAGCCAATCCGGGACCGAGAACTATGGCTACACCTTC.